These T cell receptor beta chains were read from a single sample in a study of CD8 T cells in ankylosing spondylitis. TCRdb fed the 5' RACE reads into MiXCR, producing one record per CDR3 protein. The data show 250,000 to 400,000 distinct CDR3 sequences, around a tenth seen once. Sequenced input: blood, either unsorted or a sorted T cell fraction (not recorded which). These receptors came from a female donor with ankylosing spondylitis or in good health (not recorded which). Both conserved end residues are part of each CDR3. D genes are given only for firm matches. Size tells how often a clone was seen (once, few, many) or the class of an expanded clone, and some rows leave it out.

D gene | clone size | J gene | V gene | CDR3 protein | CDR3 DNA
TRBD2 | few | TRBJ2-1 | TRBV7-2 | CASSLTSGRVNEQFF | TGTGCCAGCAGCTTGACTAGCGGGAGGGTGAATGAGCAGTTCTTC
NA | NA | TRBJ2-1 | TRBV20-1 | CSASQRNYDEQFF | TGCAGTGCTAGCCAGAGGAACTATGATGAGCAGTTCTTC
NA | few | TRBJ2-6 | TRBV7-2 | CASSPQTSNSGANVLTF | TGTGCCAGCAGCCCGCAGACATCCAACTCTGGGGCCAACGTCCTGACTTTC
NA | few | TRBJ1-1 | TRBV5-5 | CASSGQFMNTEAFF | TGTGCCAGCAGCGGACAGTTCATGAACACTGAAGCTTTCTTT
NA | many | TRBJ2-7 | TRBV20-1 | CSALPYEQYF | TGCAGTGCGCTGCCCTACGAGCAGTACTTC
TRBD2 | many | TRBJ2-1 | TRBV7-9 | CASSLSGGTTYNEQFF | TGTGCCAGCAGCTTAAGTGGCGGGACTACCTACAATGAGCAGTTCTTC
TRBD1 | many | TRBJ2-3 | TRBV5-1 | CASSSGQATDTQYF | TGCGCCAGCAGCTCGGGACAGGCCACAGATACGCAGTATTTT
TRBD2 | few | TRBJ2-1 | TRBV28 | CASSSGLGFYNEQFF | TGTGCCAGCAGTTCAGGACTAGGCTTCTACAATGAGCAGTTCTTC
NA | few | TRBJ2-7 | TRBV29-1 | CSVEGYTGHGNSYEQYF | TGCAGCGTTGAGGGTTATACCGGACACGGAAACTCCTACGAGCAGTACTTC
TRBD2 | NA | TRBJ2-1 | TRBV20-1 | CSALRTSQDNEQFF | TGCAGTGCTCTCCGGACTAGCCAGGACAATGAGCAGTTCTTC
TRBD1 | many | TRBJ1-3 | TRBV20-1 | CSAREGQGSGNTIYF | TGCAGTGCTAGAGAGGGACAGGGCTCTGGAAACACCATATATTTT
TRBD1 | many | TRBJ2-4 | TRBV11-3 | CASSFNRGSNIQYF | TGTGCCAGCAGCTTTAACAGGGGCTCGAACATTCAGTACTTC
NA | many | TRBJ1-5 | TRBV24-1 | CATSDPNQPQHF | TGTGCCACCAGTGATCCAAATCAGCCCCAGCATTTT
TRBD2 | many | TRBJ2-3 | TRBV20-1 | CSARSSDGGAPDTQYF | TGCAGTGCTAGGTCGTCTGACGGGGGGGCCCCAGATACGCAGTATTTT
NA | many | TRBJ2-3 | TRBV20-1 | CSARQGSGTDTQYF | TGCAGTGCTAGACAGGGTTCGGGCACAGATACGCAGTATTTT
TRBD2 | NA | TRBJ2-2 | TRBV5-5 | CASSLVLAGGRGTGELFF | TGTGCCAGCAGCTTGGTTCTAGCGGGGGGGAGAGGCACCGGGGAGCTGTTTTTT
NA | NA | TRBJ2-7 | TRBV30 | CAWGDYEQYF | TGTGCCTGGGGGGACTACGAGCAGTACTTC
NA | many | TRBJ1-2 | TRBV12-3/TRBV12-4 | CASSSQGHEGYTF | TGTGCCAGCAGTTCACAGGGCCATGAGGGCTACACCTTC
TRBD1 | many | TRBJ2-7 | TRBV11-1 | CASSLAPGTGGFRSYEQYF | TGTGCCAGCAGCTTAGCTCCCGGGACAGGGGGCTTTAGATCCTACGAGCAGTACTTC
TRBD2 | few | TRBJ2-7 | TRBV28 | CASSSRRVAGGLYEQYF | TGTGCCAGCAGTTCCCGTCGGGTAGCGGGGGGCCTCTACGAGCAGTACTTC
NA | many | TRBJ2-3 | TRBV4-2 | CASSQDLRLDGSDTQYF | TGTGCCAGCAGCCAAGATCTAAGACTAGATGGTTCAGATACGCAGTATTTT
NA | once | TRBJ2-1 | TRBV20-1 | CSAQAPSLGHEQLF | TGCAGTGCACAGGCACCGAGCCTGGGCCATGAGCAGCTCTTC
NA | many | TRBJ2-2 | TRBV14 | CASSQVYGTGELFF | TGTGCCAGCAGCCAAGTTTACGGCACCGGGGAGCTGTTTTTT
NA | many | TRBJ1-2 | TRBV20-1 | CSARDGSSNYGYTF | TGCAGTGCTAGAGATGGCAGTTCTAACTATGGCTACACCTTC
NA | many | TRBJ2-2 | TRBV20-1 | CSANTANTGELFF | TGCAGTGCAAACACCGCGAACACCGGGGAGCTGTTTTTT
TRBD2 | many | TRBJ2-1 | TRBV24-1 | CATSDLTSGNRYEQFF | TGTGCCACCAGTGATTTAACTAGCGGGAATAGGTATGAGCAGTTCTTC
NA | many | TRBJ2-7 | TRBV21-1 | CASSKVGRGCYEQYF | TGTGCCAGCAGCAAAGTCGGCAGGGGGTGTTACGAGCAGTACTTC
TRBD2 | few | TRBJ2-3 | TRBV20-1 | CSVPANIAGGPDTQYF | TGCAGTGTCCCGGCAAACATAGCGGGGGGGCCTGATACGCAGTATTTT
NA | NA | TRBJ2-3 | TRBV20-1 | CSAPDGGRTDTQYF | TGCAGTGCTCCTGATGGTGGACGCACAGATACGCAGTATTTT
TRBD1 | few | TRBJ1-4 | TRBV20-1 | CSAHPSTGLIEKLFF | TGCAGTGCTCATCCCTCGACAGGGTTGATTGAAAAACTGTTTTTT
NA | many | TRBJ1-5 | TRBV20-1 | CSALLTGSNQPQHF | TGCAGTGCTCTACTTACAGGGAGCAATCAGCCCCAGCATTTT
TRBD1 | many | TRBJ1-2 | TRBV20-1 | CSARWTGTNYGYTF | TGCAGTGCTAGGTGGACAGGGACCAACTATGGCTACACCTTC
NA | many | TRBJ1-1 | TRBV5-1 | CASSLRGNTEAFF | TGCGCCAGCAGCTTGAGGGGGAACACTGAAGCTTTCTTT
NA | NA | TRBJ2-3 | TRBV6-1 | CASSEANGLFADTQYF | TGTGCCAGCAGTGAAGCCAACGGACTCTTTGCAGATACGCAGTATTTT
TRBD2 | many | TRBJ2-2 | TRBV10-3 | CAIRAGANTGELFF | TGTGCCATCAGGGCGGGGGCGAACACCGGGGAGCTGTTTTTT
NA | few | TRBJ2-3 | TRBV2 | CASIAGRHKADTQYF | TGTGCCAGCATCGCGGGTCGACATAAAGCAGATACGCAGTATTTT
TRBD1 | NA | TRBJ1-2 | TRBV4-2 | CASSQLPGTGNYGYTF | TGTGCCAGCAGCCAACTCCCCGGGACAGGGAACTATGGCTACACCTTC
NA | few | TRBJ2-3 | TRBV5-5 | CASSLAGVGGHTDTQYF | TGTGCCAGCAGCTTGGCCGGGGTGGGGGGTCACACAGATACGCAGTATTTT
NA | NA | TRBJ1-1 | TRBV5-1 | CASSLGIQDEAFF | TGCGCCAGCAGCTTGGGGATACAGGATGAAGCTTTCTTC
TRBD2 | many | TRBJ2-3 | TRBV5-1 | CASSFPGLASDTQYF | TGCGCCAGCAGTTTTCCGGGACTAGCCTCAGATACGCAGTATTTT
NA | many | TRBJ1-5 | TRBV29-1 | CSVVEGSSGPQHF | TGCAGCGTCGTGGAGGGCAGCTCCGGGCCCCAGCATTTT
NA | many | TRBJ2-1 | TRBV6-1 | CASRPPGSVRLSEQFF | TGTGCCAGCAGACCCCCCGGATCGGTTCGGTTGAGTGAGCAGTTCTTC
NA | many | TRBJ1-2 | TRBV5-8 | CASSYIRAGLANYGYTF | TGTGCCAGCAGCTACATACGAGCGGGTTTAGCTAACTATGGCTACACCTTC
NA | many | TRBJ1-1 | TRBV4-1 | CASSQVDTRGTEAFF | TGCGCCAGCAGCCAAGTGGACACGAGAGGCACTGAAGCTTTCTTT
NA | many | TRBJ2-1 | TRBV5-1 | CASSLGNANEQFF | TGCGCCAGCAGCTTGGGTAACGCCAATGAGCAGTTCTTC
NA | few | TRBJ1-1 | TRBV29-1 | CSFQGGAREAFF | TGCAGCTTTCAAGGCGGGGCTCGTGAAGCTTTCTTT
TRBD1 | many | TRBJ1-1 | TRBV6-2/TRBV6-3 | CASSQGDRGIMNTEAFF | TGTGCCAGCAGCCAAGGGGACAGGGGAATCATGAACACTGAAGCTTTCTTT